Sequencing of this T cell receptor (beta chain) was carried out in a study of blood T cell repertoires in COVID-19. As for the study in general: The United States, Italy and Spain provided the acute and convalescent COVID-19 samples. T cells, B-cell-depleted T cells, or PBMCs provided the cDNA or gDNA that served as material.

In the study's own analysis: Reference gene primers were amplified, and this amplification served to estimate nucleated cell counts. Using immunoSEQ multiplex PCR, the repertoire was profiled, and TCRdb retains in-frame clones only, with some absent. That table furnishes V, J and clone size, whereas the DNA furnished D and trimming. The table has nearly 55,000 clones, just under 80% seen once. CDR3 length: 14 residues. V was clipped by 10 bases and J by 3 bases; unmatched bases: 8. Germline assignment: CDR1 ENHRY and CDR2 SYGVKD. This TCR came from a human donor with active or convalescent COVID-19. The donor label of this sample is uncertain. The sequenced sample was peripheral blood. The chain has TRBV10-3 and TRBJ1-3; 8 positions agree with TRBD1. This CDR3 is CATDRGEGGNTIYF. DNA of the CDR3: TGTGCCACCGACAGGGGCGAGGGTGGAAACACCATATATTTT.